This TCR beta chain was profiled in a study of cytomegalovirus exposure and HLA in healthy donors. The study's findings and limits: Indistinguishable V segments, including TRBV6-2 and TRBV6-3, were excluded. Beyond CMV serostatus, there was no information to go on about immune exposure. About 87% or about 30% of the time was how often most TCR beta V segments were productive, according to an earlier analysis.

Germline CDR1 ENHRY, CDR2 SYGVKD. The CDR3 has 16 amino acids. The V and J ends lost 7 bases and 3 bases, in that order; junction bases with no gene match: 9. On this clone: Its specificity is not known.

Primers: 60 Vbeta forward and 13 Jbeta reverse. Profiling relied on immunoSEQ multiplex PCR, and the TCRdb table lists in-frame clones only, not all of them. This sample has 110,000 to 150,000 clones, with approximately 79% found just once. The chain links TRBV10-3 to TRBJ2-2, with 9 bases matching TRBD2. The clonotype comes from a woman aged 50 to 60 in good health and CMV-seropositive. The sequenced material came from PBMCs. CDR3 coding DNA: TGTGCCATCACCAAATTAGCGGGGGTCGACACCGGGGAGCTGTTTTTT. Translating it yields CAITKLAGVDTGELFF.